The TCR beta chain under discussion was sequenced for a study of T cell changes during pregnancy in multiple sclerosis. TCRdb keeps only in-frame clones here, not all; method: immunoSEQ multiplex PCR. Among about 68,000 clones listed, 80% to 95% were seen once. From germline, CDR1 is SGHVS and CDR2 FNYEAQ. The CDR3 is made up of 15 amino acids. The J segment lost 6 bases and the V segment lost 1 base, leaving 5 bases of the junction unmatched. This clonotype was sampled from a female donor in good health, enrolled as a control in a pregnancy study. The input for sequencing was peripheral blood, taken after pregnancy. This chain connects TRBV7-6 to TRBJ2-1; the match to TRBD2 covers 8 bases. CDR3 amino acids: CASSLDRGGFNEQFF. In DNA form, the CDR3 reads TGTGCCAGCAGCTTAGACCGGGGGGGGTTCAATGAGCAGTTCTTC.